This paragraph covers one T cell receptor (beta chain) sequence. Its target antigen remains unknown. The input lacks base qualities; no much larger clone sits a single base away. The data were taken from a study of post-analysis software for immune sequencing data (dated by TCRdb to the mid-2010s). With respect to the entire study: Recorded disease courses included relapsing-remitting, secondary progressive and progressive-relapsing multiple sclerosis, with some patients lacking subtype annotation. Patient repertoires were compared against roughly 12 previously published healthy control repertoires from donors aged about 6 to 26 years. A subset of samples was prepared in parallel using single-end sample barcoding, then pooled and co-amplified after Illumina adapter ligation. Overall study results and their limits: The control group was slightly older than the multiple sclerosis patient group. Patients showed significantly higher frequencies than controls for a handful of TRBV segments, among them TRBV5-6, TRBV5-1 and TRBV20-1. When samples were clustered directly using the F measure, samples prepared in the same batch co-clustered strongly, which prompted a batch-effect correction. Normalized Chao1 diversity was significantly lower in multiple sclerosis patients than controls, suggesting substantial peripheral T-cell clonal expansion.

TCR beta repertoires were profiled from peripheral blood of 13 young patients with multiple sclerosis to demonstrate the VDJtools post-analysis software. The patients with multiple sclerosis were children and adolescents between 6 and 15 years of age. Unmatched junction bases come to 10, with V trimmed by 3 bases and J by 8 bases. Reading from cysteine to phenylalanine, the CDR3 counts 15 amino acids. Only the CDR3 DNA stays, 45 bases, in frame from base 1. According to the germline V gene (reference sequence), CDR1 reads LGHDT and CDR2 reads YNNKEL. The receptor library was made with PCR. Sequenced using an Illumina HiSeq 2500. To reduce PCR and sequencing biases, unique molecular identifiers were built into the TCR beta cDNA libraries. Every 1 to 10 million input T cells yielded approximately 500,000 cDNA molecules, meaning each molecule approximated one T cell. The patient libraries were prepared and sequenced with the same protocol used for the earlier healthy control dataset. Samples belonging to the same batch were prepared together, multiplexed and sequenced on a shared HiSeq lane. The study's own analysis went as follows. MIGEC was used to process the raw barcoded reads, and molecular identifier groups with only a single read were discarded before consensus assembly and CDR3 extraction. VDJtools was used for post-analysis of the clonotype tables, with diversity normalized by down-sampling every dataset to the smallest sample size. In repertoire overlap clustering, CDR3 amino acid sequences, but not nucleotide sequences, were matched to correct batch-related cross-sample contamination. TCRdb reprocessed the public reads (quality trimming at Q25 with fastp, clone calling with MiXCR) and kept in-frame beta chains. Under each unique CDR3 protein, matching rows form one entry showing the most common genes and DNA. The V and J calls and clone size come from TCRdb's table, not from the authors' own analysis. The table for this sample lists about 810,000 distinct CDR3 sequences; approximately 53% of them were counted only once. Approximately 4.3% of the sample lies in the top ten.

Sequenced material: blood. The source is a girl between 10 and 17 years old with multiple sclerosis. The rearranged chain carries TRBV3-1 and TRBJ1-2; 9 central nucleotides agree with TRBD1. The bases are TGTGCCAGCAGCCAGGGACAGGGTGTTTTATTCGGCTACACCTTC. This translates into CASSQGQGVLFGYTF.